This T cell receptor (beta chain) was retrieved from a study of T cells in Graves' hyperthyroidism and ophthalmopathy. The germline V and J ends were trimmed by 5 bases and 5 bases, with 21 bases remaining between them. The CDR3 runs 16 residues. Germline lookup yields CDR1 SGHVS and CDR2 FQNEAQ. This clonotype has at least ten counts. The CDR3 regions of TCR beta were amplified from RNA transcripts. HTBI primers were employed in a first-round RT-PCR of the TCR CDR3. TCRdb re-called the multiplex PCR reads through MiXCR, storing one row per CDR3 protein. The sample includes about 640,000 distinct CDR3 sequences, 45% of them seen just once.

The gene calls are TRBV7-8 and TRBJ2-5; D assignment may be TRBD1 or TRBD2 (6 bases each). The sequencing sample was made of peripheral blood or thyroid tissue (not recorded which). This sequence originates from an adult man with Graves' disease, either hyperthyroidism or ophthalmopathy (not recorded which). CDR3 nucleotide sequence: TGTGCCAGCAGCGCTCACGCGGGACACGGAGGGGAGACCCAGTACTTC. Amino acid sequence: CASSAHAGHGGETQYF.